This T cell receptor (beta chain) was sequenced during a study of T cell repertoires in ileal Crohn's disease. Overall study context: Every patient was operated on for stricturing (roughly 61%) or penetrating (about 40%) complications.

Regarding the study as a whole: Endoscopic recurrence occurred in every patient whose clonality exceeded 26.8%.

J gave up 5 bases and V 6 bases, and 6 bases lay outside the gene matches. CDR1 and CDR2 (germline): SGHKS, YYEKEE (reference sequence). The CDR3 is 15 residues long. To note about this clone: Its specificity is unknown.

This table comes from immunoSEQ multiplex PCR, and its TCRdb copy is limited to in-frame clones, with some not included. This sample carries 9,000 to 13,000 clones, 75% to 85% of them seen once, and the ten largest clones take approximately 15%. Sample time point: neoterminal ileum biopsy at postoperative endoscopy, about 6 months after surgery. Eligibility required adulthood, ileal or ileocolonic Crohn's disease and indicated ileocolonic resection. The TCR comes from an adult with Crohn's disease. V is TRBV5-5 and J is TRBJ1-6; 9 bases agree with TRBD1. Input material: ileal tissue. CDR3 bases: TGTGCCAGCAACTCCGGGACAGGGAATAATTCACCCCTCCACTTT. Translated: CASNSGTGNNSPLHF.